The T cell receptor beta chain under discussion was sequenced for a study of blood T cell repertoires in COVID-19. Study overall: Samples representing acute and convalescent COVID-19 were sourced from the United States, Italy and Spain.

Assay: immunoSEQ multiplex PCR; the TCRdb copy retains only in-frame clones and omits some. The table shows more than 200,000 clones, with 85% to 90% occurring only once. V shed 3 bases, J shed 7 bases, and the junction held 12 bases outside the gene matches. The CDR3 sequence is 15 residues long. Per germline, CDR1 SGHNT and CDR2 YYREEE (reference sequence). Participants were aged roughly 18 to 95 years, lived in roughly 23 US areas, and enrolled virtually. Among Cohort 3 donors, those recovered had two negative PCRs, clearance, or symptom resolution. The TCR comes from a woman aged 25-40 years who had recovered from COVID-19. Sequencing was carried out using PBMCs or T cells enriched from blood (not recorded which). This chain links TRBV5-4 with TRBJ2-5; 7 bases agree with TRBD2. The CDR3 loop is CASSYQGGEAGTQYF. For the CDR3, the DNA is TGTGCCAGCAGCTACCAGGGAGGGGAAGCGGGGACCCAGTACTTC.